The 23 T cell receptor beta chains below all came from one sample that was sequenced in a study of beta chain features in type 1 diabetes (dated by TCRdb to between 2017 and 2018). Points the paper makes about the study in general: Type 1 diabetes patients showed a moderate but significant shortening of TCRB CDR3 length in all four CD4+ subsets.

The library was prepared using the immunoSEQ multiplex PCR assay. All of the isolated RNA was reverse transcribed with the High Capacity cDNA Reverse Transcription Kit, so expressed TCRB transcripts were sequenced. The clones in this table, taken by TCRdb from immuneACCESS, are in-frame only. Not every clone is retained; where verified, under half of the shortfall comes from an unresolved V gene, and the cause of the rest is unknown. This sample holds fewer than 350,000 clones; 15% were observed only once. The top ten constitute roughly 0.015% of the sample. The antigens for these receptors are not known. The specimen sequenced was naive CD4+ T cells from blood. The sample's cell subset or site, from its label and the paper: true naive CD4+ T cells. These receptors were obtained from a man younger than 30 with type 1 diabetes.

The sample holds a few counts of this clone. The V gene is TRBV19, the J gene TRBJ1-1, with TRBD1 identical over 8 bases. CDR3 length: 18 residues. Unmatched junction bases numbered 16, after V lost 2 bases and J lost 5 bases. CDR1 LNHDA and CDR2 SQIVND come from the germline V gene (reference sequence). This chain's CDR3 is CASSINPHSRTGRTEAFF. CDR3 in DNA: TGTGCCAGTAGTATAAATCCCCACTCGCGGACAGGGCGGACTGAAGCTTTCTTT.

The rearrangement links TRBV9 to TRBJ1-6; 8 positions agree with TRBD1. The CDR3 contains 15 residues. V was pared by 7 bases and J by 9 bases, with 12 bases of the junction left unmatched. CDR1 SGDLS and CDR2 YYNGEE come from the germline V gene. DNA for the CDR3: TGTGCCAGCTCCGGGACAGGCACCGTCGGTTCACCCCTCCACTTT. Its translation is CASSGTGTVGSPLHF.

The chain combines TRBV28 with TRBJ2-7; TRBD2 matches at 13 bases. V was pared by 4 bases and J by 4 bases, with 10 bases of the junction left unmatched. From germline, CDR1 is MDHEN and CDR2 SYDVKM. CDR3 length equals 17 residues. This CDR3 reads CASSSGELAGGLYEQYF. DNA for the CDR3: TGTGCCAGCAGTTCCGGAGAACTAGCGGGAGGGCTATACGAGCAGTACTTC.

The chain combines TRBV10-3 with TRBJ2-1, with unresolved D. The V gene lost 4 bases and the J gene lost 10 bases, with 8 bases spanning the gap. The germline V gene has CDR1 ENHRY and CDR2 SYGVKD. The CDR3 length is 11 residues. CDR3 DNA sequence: TGTGCCATCAGTGCCAATAGAGAGCAGTTCTTC. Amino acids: CAISANREQFF.

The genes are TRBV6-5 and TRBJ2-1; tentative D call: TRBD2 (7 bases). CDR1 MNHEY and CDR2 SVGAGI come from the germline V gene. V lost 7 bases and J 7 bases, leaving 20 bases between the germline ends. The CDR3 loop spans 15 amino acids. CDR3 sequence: CASNKGGGQPNEQFF. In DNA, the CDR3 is TGTGCCAGCAACAAAGGGGGGGGACAACCAAATGAGCAGTTCTTC.

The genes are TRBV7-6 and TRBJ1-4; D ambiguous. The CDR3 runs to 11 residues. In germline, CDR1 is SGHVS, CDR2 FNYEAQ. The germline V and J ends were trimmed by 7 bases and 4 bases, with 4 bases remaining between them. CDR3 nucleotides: TGTGCCAGCACCAATAATGAAAAACTGTTTTTT. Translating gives CASTNNEKLFF. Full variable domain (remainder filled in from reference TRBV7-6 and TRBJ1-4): GAGVSQSPRYKVTKRGQDVALRCDPISGHVSLYWYRQALGQGPEFLTYFNYEAQQDKSGLPNDRFSAERPEGSISTLTIQRTEQRDSAMYRCASTNNEKLFFGSGTQLSVL.

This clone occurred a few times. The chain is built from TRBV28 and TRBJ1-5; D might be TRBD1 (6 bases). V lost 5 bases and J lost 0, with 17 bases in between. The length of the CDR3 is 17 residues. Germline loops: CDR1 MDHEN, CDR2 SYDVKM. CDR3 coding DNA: TGTGCCAGCAGTACCAAAGGGACACCTTATAGCAATCAGCCCCAGCATTTT. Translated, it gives CASSTKGTPYSNQPQHF.

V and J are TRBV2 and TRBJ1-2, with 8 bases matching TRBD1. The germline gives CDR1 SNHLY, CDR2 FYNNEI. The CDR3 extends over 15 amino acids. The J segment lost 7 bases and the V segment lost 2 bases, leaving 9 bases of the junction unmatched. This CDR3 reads CASSESWQGAGGYTF. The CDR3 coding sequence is TGTGCCAGCAGTGAAAGTTGGCAGGGGGCAGGTGGCTACACCTTC.

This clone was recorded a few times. The CDR3 DNA reads TGTGCCAGCAGCCAAGATCGGGGCGGGGGGAGCTCCTACGAGCAGTACTTC. Translation: CASSQDRGGGSSYEQYF. The chain couples TRBV4-2 to TRBJ2-7; TRBD2 matches at 8 bases. The germline gives CDR1 LGHNA, CDR2 YNFKEQ. With V trimmed by 0 bases and J by 0 bases, 7 bases remained unmatched. There are 17 residues in the CDR3.

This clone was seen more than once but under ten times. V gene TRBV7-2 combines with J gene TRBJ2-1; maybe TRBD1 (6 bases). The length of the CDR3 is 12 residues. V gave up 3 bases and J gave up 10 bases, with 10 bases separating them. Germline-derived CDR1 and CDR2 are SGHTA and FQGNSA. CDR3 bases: TGTGCCAGCAGCTTTGGGGGCGCGGAGCAGTTCTTC. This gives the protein CASSFGGAEQFF.

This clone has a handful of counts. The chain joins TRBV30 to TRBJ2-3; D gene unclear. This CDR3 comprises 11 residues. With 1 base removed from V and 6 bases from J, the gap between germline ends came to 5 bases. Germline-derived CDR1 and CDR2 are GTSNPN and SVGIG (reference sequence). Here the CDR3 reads CAWSDMDTQYF. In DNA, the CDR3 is TGTGCCTGGAGTGACATGGATACGCAGTATTTT.

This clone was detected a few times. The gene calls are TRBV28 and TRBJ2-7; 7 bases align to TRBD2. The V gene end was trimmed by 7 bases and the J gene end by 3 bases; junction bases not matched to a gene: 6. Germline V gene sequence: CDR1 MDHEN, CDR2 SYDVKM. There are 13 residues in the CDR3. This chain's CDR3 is CASTLSGGYEQYF. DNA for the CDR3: TGTGCCAGCACCCTCTCGGGGGGCTACGAGCAGTACTTC.

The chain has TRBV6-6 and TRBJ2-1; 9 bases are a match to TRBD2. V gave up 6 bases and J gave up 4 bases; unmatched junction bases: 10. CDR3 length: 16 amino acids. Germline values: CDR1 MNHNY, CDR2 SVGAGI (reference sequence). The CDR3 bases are TGTGCCAGCAGACGGGAGACTAGCGGACCGTACAATGAGCAGTTCTTC. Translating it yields CASRRETSGPYNEQFF.

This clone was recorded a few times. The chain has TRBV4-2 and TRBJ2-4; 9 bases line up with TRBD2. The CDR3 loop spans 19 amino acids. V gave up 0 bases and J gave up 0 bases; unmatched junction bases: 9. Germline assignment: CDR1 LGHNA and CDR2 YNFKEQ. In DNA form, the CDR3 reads TGTGCCAGCAGCCAAGATGGGATAGCGGGGGTCATAGCCAAAAACATTCAGTACTTC. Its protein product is CASSQDGIAGVIAKNIQYF.

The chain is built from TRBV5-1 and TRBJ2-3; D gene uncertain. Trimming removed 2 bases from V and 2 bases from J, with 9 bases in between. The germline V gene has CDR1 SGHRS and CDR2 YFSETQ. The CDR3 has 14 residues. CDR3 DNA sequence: TGCGCCAGCAGCTTCGACACTTTCACAGATACGCAGTATTTT. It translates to CASSFDTFTDTQYF.

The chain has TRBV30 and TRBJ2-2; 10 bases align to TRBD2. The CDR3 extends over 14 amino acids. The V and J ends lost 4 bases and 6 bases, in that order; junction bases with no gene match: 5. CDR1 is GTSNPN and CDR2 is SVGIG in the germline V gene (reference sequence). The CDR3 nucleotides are TGTGCCTGGACTAGCGGGAGTTTGGCCGGGGAGCTGTTTTTT. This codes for CAWTSGSLAGELFF.

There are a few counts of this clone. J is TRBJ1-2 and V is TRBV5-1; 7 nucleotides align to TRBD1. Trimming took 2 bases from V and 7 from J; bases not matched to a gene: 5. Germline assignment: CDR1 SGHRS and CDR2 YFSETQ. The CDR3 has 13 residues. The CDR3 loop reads CASSFDRVGGYTF. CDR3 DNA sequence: TGCGCCAGCAGCTTTGACAGGGTCGGTGGCTACACCTTC.

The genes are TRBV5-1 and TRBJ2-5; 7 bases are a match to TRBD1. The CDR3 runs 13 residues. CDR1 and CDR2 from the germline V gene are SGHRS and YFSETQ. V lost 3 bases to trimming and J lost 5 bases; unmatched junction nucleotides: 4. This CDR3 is CASSSGTVETQYF. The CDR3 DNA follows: TGCGCCAGCAGCTCCGGGACAGTGGAGACCCAGTACTTC.

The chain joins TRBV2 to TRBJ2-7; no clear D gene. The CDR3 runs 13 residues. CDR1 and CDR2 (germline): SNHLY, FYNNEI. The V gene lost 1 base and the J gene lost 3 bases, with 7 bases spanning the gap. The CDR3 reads CASSEGSYYEQYF. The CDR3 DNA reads TGTGCCAGCAGTGAAGGGAGTTACTACGAGCAGTACTTC.

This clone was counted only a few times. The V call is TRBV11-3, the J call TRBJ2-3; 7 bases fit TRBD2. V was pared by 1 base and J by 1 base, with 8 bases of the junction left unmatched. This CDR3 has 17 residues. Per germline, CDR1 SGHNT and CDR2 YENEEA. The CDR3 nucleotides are TGTGCCAGCAGCTTAGGCATCCTAGCGGAGGGCACAGATACGCAGTATTTT. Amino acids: CASSLGILAEGTDTQYF. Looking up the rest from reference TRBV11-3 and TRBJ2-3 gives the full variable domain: EAGVVQSPRYKIIEKKQPVAFWCNPISGHNTLYWYLQNLGQGPELLIRYENEEAVDDSQLPKDRFSAERLKGVDSTLKIQPAELGDSAVYLCASSLGILAEGTDTQYFGPGTRLTVL.

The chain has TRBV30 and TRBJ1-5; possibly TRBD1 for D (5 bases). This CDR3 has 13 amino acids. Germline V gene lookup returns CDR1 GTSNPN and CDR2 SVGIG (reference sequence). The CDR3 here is CAQWVEGRQPQHF. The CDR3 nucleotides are TGTGCACAGTGGGTAGAGGGGAGGCAGCCCCAGCATTTT.

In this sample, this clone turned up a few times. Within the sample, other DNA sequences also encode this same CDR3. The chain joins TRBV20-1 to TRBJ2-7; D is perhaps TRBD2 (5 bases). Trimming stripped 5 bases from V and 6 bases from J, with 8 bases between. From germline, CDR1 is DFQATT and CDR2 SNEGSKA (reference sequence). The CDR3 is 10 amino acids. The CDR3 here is CSAPRGEQYF. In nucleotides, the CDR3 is TGCAGTGCTCCCCGGGGCGAGCAGTACTTC.

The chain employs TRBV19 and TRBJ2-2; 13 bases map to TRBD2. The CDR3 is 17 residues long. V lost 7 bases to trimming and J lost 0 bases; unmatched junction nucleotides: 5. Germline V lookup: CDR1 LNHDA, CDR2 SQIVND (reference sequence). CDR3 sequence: CASTVGTSGANTGELFF. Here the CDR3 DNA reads TGTGCCAGTACCGTCGGGACTAGCGGGGCGAACACCGGGGAGCTGTTTTTT.